The sequence of this TCR beta chain was determined in a study of a mutant IDH1 vaccine in newly diagnosed glioma. Study overall: Standard pretreatment was either radiotherapy, temozolomide, or, for most, radiochemotherapy with temozolomide. Findings and limits, study-wide: Pseudoprogression appears to have had no connection to changes in top peripheral T cell clonotypes. Vaccine-induced immune responses were detected in roughly 92% of patients.

Time point meaning: baseline, week 1 (first vaccination visit). Sample treatment: pre-vaccination baseline after standard-of-care therapy. Sequenced by immunoSEQ multiplex PCR; TCRdb stores in-frame clones only, minus some. Of 85,000 to 100,000 clones in the sample, around 80% were seen once. Points on this clone: The antigen is not known.

The CDR3 extends over 11 amino acids. The germline gives CDR1 SGHAT, CDR2 FQNNGV. Trimming stripped 6 bases from V and 6 bases from J, with 9 bases between. The chain has TRBV11-2 and TRBJ2-7, with TRBD2 as a possible D gene (5 bases). The input for sequencing was PBMCs, taken from a glioma patient treated with radiotherapy, temozolomide or both. This sequence originates from a man aged 35-49 years with glioma. DNA of the CDR3: TGTGCCAGCAGTACTGGAGGCGAGCAGTACTTC. Protein product: CASSTGGEQYF.